These 5 T cell receptor beta chains share one sample of origin, sequenced in a study of blood T cell repertoires in COVID-19. This table comes from immunoSEQ multiplex PCR, and its TCRdb copy is limited to in-frame clones, with some not included. The sample lists fewer than 350,000 clones; around 85% were seen once. The source material was PBMCs or T cells enriched from blood (not recorded which). The source of these receptors is a woman aged 40-49 years with acute COVID-19.

This chain uses TRBV6-5 with TRBJ1-1; the D gene is possibly TRBD1 (6 bases). Trimming pared 7 bases from V and 8 bases from J, leaving 14 bases between. The CDR3 runs to 12 residues. Germline V gene sequence: CDR1 MNHEY, CDR2 SVGAGI. Written as DNA, the CDR3 is TGTGCCAGCACCTCAACCGGGACAGAAGCTTTCTTT. Its protein product is CASTSTGTEAFF.

The chain uses TRBV6-5 and TRBJ1-1; no firm D call. This CDR3 region has 15 residues. Trimming left V 6 bases short and J 5 bases short, with 19 bases between. Germline V gene sequence: CDR1 MNHEY, CDR2 SVGAGI. For the CDR3, the DNA is TGTGCCAGCAGAAAAGACCCCTCAGAGAGGACTGAAGCTTTCTTT. Translated, it gives CASRKDPSERTEAFF.

V usage is TRBV2 and J usage is TRBJ2-5; a weak D match, TRBD1 (6 bases). V was trimmed by 5 bases and J by 5 bases, leaving 15 bases between them. The CDR3 totals 14 residues. Germline V gene sequence: CDR1 SNHLY, CDR2 FYNNEI. The CDR3 region is CASSSQGREETQYF. CDR3 DNA sequence: TGTGCCAGCAGTTCACAGGGTAGGGAGGAGACCCAGTACTTC.

The J gene is TRBJ2-2, the V gene TRBV5-1, with 12 nucleotides matching TRBD2. Germline V lookup: CDR1 SGHRS, CDR2 YFSETQ. Unmatched junction bases numbered 4, after V lost 4 bases and J lost 6 bases. The CDR3 totals 15 residues. CDR3 loop: CASSRTSGKAGELFF. As DNA, the CDR3 is TGCGCCAGCAGCCGGACTAGCGGGAAGGCCGGGGAGCTGTTTTTT.

The genes are TRBV18 and TRBJ1-1; TRBD1 agrees at 8 bases. Trimming took 4 bases from V and 1 from J; bases not matched to a gene: 5. Germline loops: CDR1 KGHSH, CDR2 LQKENI. CDR3 size: 15 residues. CDR3: CASSQDRGRNTEAFF. CDR3 bases: TGTGCCAGCTCACAAGACAGGGGACGGAACACTGAAGCTTTCTTT.